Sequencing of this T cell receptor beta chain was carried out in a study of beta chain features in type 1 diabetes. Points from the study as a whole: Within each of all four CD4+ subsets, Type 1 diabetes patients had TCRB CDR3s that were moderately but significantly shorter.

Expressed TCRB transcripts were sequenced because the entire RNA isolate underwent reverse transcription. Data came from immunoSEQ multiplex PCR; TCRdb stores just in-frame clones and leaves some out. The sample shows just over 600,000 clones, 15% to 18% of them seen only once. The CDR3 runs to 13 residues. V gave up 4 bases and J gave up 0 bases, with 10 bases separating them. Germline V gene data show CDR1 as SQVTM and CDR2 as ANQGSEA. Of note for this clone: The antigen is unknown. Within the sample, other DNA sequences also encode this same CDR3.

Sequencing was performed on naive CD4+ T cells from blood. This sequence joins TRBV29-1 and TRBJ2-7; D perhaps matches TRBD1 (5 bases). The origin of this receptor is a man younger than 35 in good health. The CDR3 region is CSVAQVSSYEQYF. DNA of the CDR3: TGCAGCGTTGCACAGGTTAGCTCCTACGAGCAGTACTTC.